The clone carrying this TCR beta chain appeared many times. Its target is unknown. Unique molecular identifier tags were affixed to discrete cDNA molecules. MiXCR, applied by TCRdb to the 5' RACE reads, yields one record per CDR3 protein. The sample has under 85,000 distinct CDR3 sequences, roughly 12% seen once; the top ten hold about 2.6%. Germline assignment: CDR1 KGHDR and CDR2 SFDVKD. V dropped 3 bases and J dropped 5 bases, with 18 bases sitting between them. The CDR3 contains 17 residues. This specimen belongs to a study of early T cells in non-severe SARS-CoV-2 infection. At the level of the study: The authors sequenced bulk RNA from unsorted whole blood, leaving chains unpaired.

Findings and caveats of the study: Private and CD4 specificities were missed by VDJdb matching, which favored anti-spike CD8 responses.

The sequencing input was whole blood. This TCR derives from an adult who was a healthcare worker with PCR-confirmed SARS-CoV-2 infection or an uninfected control (not recorded which). The V call is TRBV24-1, the J call TRBJ2-2; TRBD2 might be the D (7 bases). This chain's CDR3 is CATSDPMGAGATGELFF. As DNA, the CDR3 is TGTGCCACCAGTGATCCGATGGGGGCGGGAGCAACCGGGGAGCTGTTTTTT.